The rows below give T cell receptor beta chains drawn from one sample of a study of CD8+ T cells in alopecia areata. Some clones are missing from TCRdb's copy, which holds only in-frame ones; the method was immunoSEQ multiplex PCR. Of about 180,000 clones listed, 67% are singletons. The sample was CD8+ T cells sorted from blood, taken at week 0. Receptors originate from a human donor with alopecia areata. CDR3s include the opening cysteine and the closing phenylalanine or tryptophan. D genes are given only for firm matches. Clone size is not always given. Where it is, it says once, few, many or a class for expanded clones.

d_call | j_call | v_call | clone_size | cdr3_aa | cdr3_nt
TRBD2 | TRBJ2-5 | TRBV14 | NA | CASSHWTSGGSETQYF | TGTGCCAGCAGCCACTGGACTAGCGGGGGTTCTGAGACCCAGTACTTC
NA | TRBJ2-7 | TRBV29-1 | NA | CSVEGRDYEQYF | TGCAGCGTTGAGGGTCGTGATTACGAGCAGTACTTC
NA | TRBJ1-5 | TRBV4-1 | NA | CASSLTGKGQPQHF | TGCGCCAGCAGCCTCACAGGGAAGGGTCAGCCCCAGCATTTT
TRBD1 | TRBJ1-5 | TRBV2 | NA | CASWAGGGQPQHF | TGTGCCAGCTGGGCAGGGGGCGGTCAGCCCCAGCATTTT
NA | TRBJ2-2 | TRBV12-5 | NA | CASGLPNGVGELFF | TGTGCTAGTGGTTTACCAAATGGGGTCGGGGAGCTGTTTTTT
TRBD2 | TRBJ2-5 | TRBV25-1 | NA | CASTLGGGETQYF | TGTGCCAGCACCCTTGGGGGGGGAGAGACCCAGTACTTC
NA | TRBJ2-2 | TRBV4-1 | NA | CASSPRHGELFF | TGCGCCAGCAGCCCCCGACACGGGGAGCTGTTTTTT
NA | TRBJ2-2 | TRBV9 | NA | CASSGPERGNTGELFF | TGTGCCAGCAGCGGACCGGAGCGCGGGAACACCGGGGAGCTGTTTTTT
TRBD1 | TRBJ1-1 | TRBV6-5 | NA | CATLKGAGGSAEAFF | TGTGCCACCTTAAAAGGGGCAGGGGGTAGCGCTGAAGCTTTCTTT
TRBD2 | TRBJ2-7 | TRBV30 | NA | CAWSDLAGGPYEQYF | TGTGCCTGGAGTGACTTAGCGGGGGGGCCCTACGAGCAGTACTTC
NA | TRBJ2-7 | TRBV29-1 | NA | CSVDSEQGDSYEQYF | TGCAGCGTTGATAGCGAGCAGGGTGACTCCTACGAGCAGTACTTC
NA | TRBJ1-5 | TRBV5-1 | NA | CASSLEGPYSNQPQHF | TGCGCCAGCAGCTTGGAGGGCCCTTATAGCAATCAGCCCCAGCATTTT
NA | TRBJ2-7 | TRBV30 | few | CAWSVGKGSYEQYF | TGTGCCTGGAGTGTTGGTAAGGGGTCCTACGAGCAGTACTTC
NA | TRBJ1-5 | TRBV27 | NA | CASSSDLNQPQHF | TGTGCCAGCAGTTCGGACCTCAATCAGCCCCAGCATTTT
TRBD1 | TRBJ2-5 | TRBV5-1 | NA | CASSGTGAKTQYF | TGCGCCAGCAGCGGGACAGGGGCGAAGACCCAGTACTTC
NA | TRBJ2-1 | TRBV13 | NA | CASSSRRAEQFF | TGTGCCAGCAGCTCCAGGAGGGCTGAGCAGTTCTTC
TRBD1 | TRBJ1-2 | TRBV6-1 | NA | CASSEPPGQDPPFYGYTF | TGTGCCAGCAGTGAGCCACCGGGACAGGACCCTCCTTTCTATGGCTACACCTTC
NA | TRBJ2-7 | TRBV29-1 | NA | CSVELETYEQYF | TGCAGCGTTGAACTCGAGACCTACGAGCAGTACTTC
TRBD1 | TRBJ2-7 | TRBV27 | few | CASSLGTGPRYEQYF | TGTGCCAGCAGCCTTGGGACAGGTCCTAGGTACGAGCAGTACTTC
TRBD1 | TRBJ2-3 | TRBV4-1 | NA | CASSQVAKGAHDTQYF | TGCGCCAGCAGCCAAGTGGCCAAGGGGGCGCACGATACGCAGTATTTT
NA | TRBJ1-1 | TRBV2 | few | CASNEAFF | TGTGCCAGCAACGAAGCTTTCTTT
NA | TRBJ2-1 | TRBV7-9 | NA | CASSLGTPSYNEQFF | TGTGCCAGCAGCCTGGGGACGCCTTCCTACAATGAGCAGTTCTTC
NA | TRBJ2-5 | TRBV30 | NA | CAYTQGIGRETQYF | TGTGCCTATACACAGGGAATTGGAAGGGAGACCCAGTACTTC
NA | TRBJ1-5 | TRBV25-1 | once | CASSDQGRDQPQHF | TGTGCCAGCAGTGACCAGGGAAGGGATCAGCCCCAGCATTTT
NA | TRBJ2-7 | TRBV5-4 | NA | CASSWGRGAQYEQYF | TGTGCCAGCAGCTGGGGCCGGGGGGCCCAGTACGAGCAGTACTTC
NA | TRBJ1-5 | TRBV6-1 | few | CASTGRVLPQHF | TGTGCCAGCACCGGACGGGTGTTACCCCAGCATTTT
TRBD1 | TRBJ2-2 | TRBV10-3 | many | CAISESRWTGETGELFF | TGTGCCATCAGTGAGTCACGTTGGACAGGGGAGACCGGGGAGCTGTTTTTT
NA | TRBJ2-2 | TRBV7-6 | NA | CASSPMSGELFF | TGCGCCAGCAGCCCAATGTCCGGGGAGCTGTTTTTT